This TCR beta chain was recorded in a study of cytomegalovirus exposure and HLA in healthy donors. Study-wide results and limits: Usually a TCR sequence was rare, but some public TCRs were found in many donors.

Separate from the approximately 720-subject first cohort was the approximately 120-subject validation cohort, to which the donors belonged. The CDR3 is 11 amino acids. Germline-derived CDR1 and CDR2 are LGHNA and YNFKEQ. V was pared by 2 bases and J by 10 bases, with 5 bases between. Clones were sequenced by immunoSEQ multiplex PCR, and TCRdb holds only the in-frame ones, with some missing. The sample yields 150,000 to 200,000 clones, about four fifths seen once. This clone was counted only a few times. Its antigen is unidentified. The source material was PBMCs. The TCR comes from a man between 18 and 35 years old in good health and CMV-seropositive. The rearrangement links TRBV4-2 to TRBJ1-4; D gene uncertain. The CDR3 protein is CASSQQLKLFF. CDR3 DNA sequence: TGTGCCAGCAGCCAACAATTAAAACTGTTTTTT.